The T cell receptor beta chain described here comes from a study of a mutant IDH1 vaccine in newly diagnosed glioma (dated by TCRdb to about 2021). Notes on the research overall: Across visits V03 through V10, patients got a total of eight vaccinations, given in weeks 1, 3, 5, 7, 11, 15, 19 and 23. Before enrollment, patients had received standard therapy of radiotherapy alone, temozolomide alone, or radiochemotherapy with temozolomide; most received the combination. Peripheral blood was drawn at six visits: V03 (baseline), V05, V07, V10, V12 and V13. In the chemotherapy-containing groups, vaccination started alongside temozolomide cycles, whereas in patients who had radiotherapy alone it started 4-6 weeks after radiotherapy. Of the roughly 32 patients who were treated, around 62% were male and around 38% were female, and the mean age was about 40 years. Longitudinal TCRB deep sequencing was done for 25 treated patients, wherever samples were available for exploratory analyses. Results the study describes overall, beyond this receptor: It was noted by the authors that analyses of patient blood samples could not be reproduced owing to sample limitations. Selection of PBMC samples for TCRB deep sequencing was based on availability. No apparent relationship was observed between pseudoprogression and alterations in the top peripheral T cell clonotypes detected by TCRB sequencing. Vaccine-induced immune responses across multiple MHC alleles were detected in roughly 94% of patients.

On this clone itself: Its specific antigen is unknown. Qualities for individual bases were not recorded, and no much larger clone is one base off.

For CDR1 and CDR2, the germline V gene lists MNHNS and SASEGT. The CDR3 has 12 amino acids, counting the end cysteine and phenylalanine. Left in the record is the CDR3 DNA by itself, 36 bases read in frame from the first base. The junction shows trimming of 7 bases on V and 2 bases on J, plus 6 bases between the germline ends. The sample's time point label is to be understood as: week 5, during vaccination. Every vaccine dose consisted of 300 ug of a 20-mer mutant IDH1 peptide in Montanide, administered subcutaneously together with topical imiquimod. All donors had newly diagnosed IDH1-mutant astrocytomas of WHO grade 3 or 4 that showed loss of nuclear ATRX. The samples were drawn from NOA16, a multicentre, single-arm, open-label phase I trial in Germany that tested a mutant IDH1 peptide vaccine in humans for the first time. Genomic DNA for TCRB sequencing was extracted from EDTA blood using the DNeasy Blood and Tissue Kit.

The library was generated by the immunoSEQ multiplex PCR assay. The hsTCRB Kit was used according to the manufacturer's protocol to amplify rearranged TCR beta chain sequences. Sequencing of TCRB libraries was carried out on an Illumina MiSeq. The source study handled its data this way. The kit vendor's proprietary platform handled demultiplexing, trimming and gene mapping. This immuneACCESS table, as held by TCRdb, lists in-frame sequences with V and J called but not all clones. Of the missing ones, under half trace to an unresolved V gene in checked studies; the others have no known cause. Clone size and V and J calls were adopted from that table, with D and trimming inferred from the DNA. The sample data list 75,000 to 80,000 clones, and roughly 90% of these were observed just once. The top ten constitute just over 0.55% of the sample.

This clonotype was obtained from a woman in her forties or fifties with glioma. Sample: PBMCs, taken from a glioma patient whose treatment included an IDH1 peptide vaccine. Recombination joined TRBV6-1 with TRBJ1-5; too little of a D gene remains to name it. The DNA sequence reads TGTGCCAGCACGGAAGGCAATCAGCCCCAGCATTTT. Translated, it gives CASTEGNQPQHF.